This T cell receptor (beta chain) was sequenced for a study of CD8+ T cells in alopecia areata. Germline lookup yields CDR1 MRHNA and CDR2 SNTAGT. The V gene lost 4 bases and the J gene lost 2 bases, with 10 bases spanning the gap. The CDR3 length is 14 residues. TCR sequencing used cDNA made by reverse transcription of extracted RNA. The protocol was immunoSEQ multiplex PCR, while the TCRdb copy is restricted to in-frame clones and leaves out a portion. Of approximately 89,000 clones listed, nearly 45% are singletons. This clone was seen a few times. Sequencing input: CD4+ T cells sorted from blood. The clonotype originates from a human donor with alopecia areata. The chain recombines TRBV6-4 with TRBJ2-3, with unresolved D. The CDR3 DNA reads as TGTGCCAGCAGTGCAACGGGCCACACAGATACGCAGTATTTT. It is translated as CASSATGHTDTQYF.